This TCR beta chain was observed in a study of blood T cells in healthy people across ages. A second PCR, run for roughly 7 to 11 cycles, used a sample-barcoded 5' primer plus a J-beta primer mix. Each CDR3 protein gets one entry after TCRdb re-called the 5' RACE reads with MiXCR. The table lists roughly 1.4 million distinct CDR3 sequences, 55% to 75% of them singletons, with roughly 7% in the top ten. Notes on the study in general: With age, beta diversity per million T cells declined roughly linearly, significantly by approximately 41.

In the case of this clonotype: Its target is unknown.

The CDR3 is 16 amino acids. Germline CDR1 reads DFQATT; CDR2 reads SNEGSKA (reference sequence). Deletions cut 4 bases from V and 0 bases from J, with 16 bases between. Sequences were obtained from blood. The receptor was isolated from a man younger than 35 in good health. The chain couples TRBV20-1 to TRBJ2-4; D possibly corresponds to TRBD1 (7 bases). CDR3 amino acids: CSATGGSDLAKNIQYF. In nucleotides, the CDR3 is TGCAGTGCTACAGGGGGGTCCGACTTAGCCAAAAACATTCAGTACTTC.